The present T cell receptor beta chain was sequenced within a study of blood T cell repertoires in COVID-19. About the study: Specimens from acute and convalescent COVID-19 originated in the United States, Italy and Spain. T cells, B-cell-depleted T cells, or PBMCs provided the cDNA or gDNA that served as material.

Original processing notes: Amplified reference gene primers provided the basis for estimating nucleated cell counts. Repertoires were generated with immunoSEQ multiplex PCR, while TCRdb's copy carries only in-frame clones and drops some. Clone size and V and J calls were adopted from that table, with D and trimming inferred from the DNA. The top ten hold less than 6% of the sample, which has 60,000 to 90,000 clones, 65% to 85% seen once. The CDR3 runs 15 residues. J gave up 1 base and V 4 bases, and 4 bases lay outside the gene matches. Germline V CDR1 and CDR2: SGHNT, YYREEE (reference sequence). This sequence was found in a man aged 55-75 years with active or convalescent COVID-19. The rearrangement links TRBV5-4 to TRBJ2-2; 7 nucleotides align to TRBD1. Sequenced material: peripheral blood. The CDR3 reads CASSLDRVNTGELFF. The CDR3 DNA follows: TGTGCCAGCAGCCTCGACAGGGTGAACACCGGGGAGCTGTTTTTT.